This TCR beta chain was observed in a study of cytomegalovirus exposure and HLA in healthy donors (dated by TCRdb to 2017 to 2019). Background on the whole study: An earlier analysis of some 500 of the donors reported 250 to 300 Gb of sequence data and around 110 million unique TCR beta sequences from roughly 180 million T cells. To study patterns of TCR occurrence, a later analysis re-analyzed previously published TCR beta repertoires from several hundred donors and added high-resolution HLA genotyping. Several DR-DQ haplotypes were handled as single units for association and clustering because linkage in the cohort was strong. The number of donors typed differed by locus, with about 620-630 for A, B, C, DRB1 and DQB1, around 500 for DQA1, over 600 for DPA1, and around 450 for DPB1. Class I and class II HLA loci were covered by the typing at four-digit resolution. Of the 350 to 450 genotyped donors, 75% to 85% were placed in the genetic ancestry cluster associated with self-reported Caucasian donors. In addition to the first cohort of 500 to 850 subjects, a separate validation cohort of approximately 120 different subjects was used. To predict cytomegalovirus infection status, the study brought together high-throughput TCR immunosequencing, statistical association of individual TCRs with disease status, and machine learning. To decide whether each TCR beta V gene segment behaved as functional or pseudogenic, an earlier analysis of 587 of the donors relied on high-throughput TCR beta sequencing. Donor age, sex, ethnicity and CMV serostatus were collected together with the repertoire data. Approximately 300 gigabases of sequencing data and around 85 million unique TCR sequences made up an early release that covered nearly 650 HLA-typed donors. The study aimed to test whether signatures of past pathogen exposure could be identified by cataloging public T cell receptors. Rather than drawing on any new phenotypic data, the later analysis identified candidate immune exposures from TCR beta sequences and the way those sequences occurred across donors. All discovery cohort repertoires had been generated using a single sequencing platform. The T cell repertoires of around 670 subjects were profiled by immunosequencing and related to cytomegalovirus serostatus. Genome-wide SNP genotypes for about 65% of the roughly 700 donors were used in a later genetic analysis, which treated that subset as a discovery cohort. On average, about 200,000 unique TCR beta nucleotide sequences were sequenced per donor among a few hundred genotyped donors of the cohort, with about 19% of those sequences being non-productive. Overall study results and their limits: A total of roughly 160 TCR beta chains were listed by the study as associated with cytomegalovirus. When HLA alleles, especially DR and DQ, strongly co-occurred, attributing TCR associations to individual alleles was difficult. Sequencing depth was assumed to be roughly uniform across donors in the presence/absence analyses, though that assumption may not hold. A further reported finding was that TCR beta sequences accurately predicted the HLA-A and HLA-B alleles for most subjects in the first cohort. The authors suggested that the approach could potentially be generalized to other disease states and immunological phenotypes. V-gene and J-gene trimming of TCR beta chains was associated with a missense DCLRE1C variant in a later genetic analysis, and the association was replicated in an independent cohort. The earlier analysis of approximately 590 of the donors excluded some 16 rarely observed V segments, including chromosome 9 orphons, because counts were too low. Most TCR sequences were seen in very few donors, while some public TCRs were found in many individuals. Most CMV-associated TCR beta chains appeared to be HLA-restricted in a later analysis, and the HLA associations seemed to be driven largely by CMV exposure. For the cohort, immune exposure information was limited to CMV serostatus. A cluster of highly shared sequence variants was judged likely to represent a technical artifact of the sequencing pipeline. A later analysis found that TCR association rates varied across HLA loci, with DRB1 alleles showing the most associated TCRs and HLA-C alleles the fewest. An earlier analysis of some 560 of the donors showed that most TCR beta V segments appeared in productive rearrangements either about 87% or about 30% of the time, which broadly matched IMGT annotations. In a later analysis, several top co-occurrence clusters were reported to appear linked to parvovirus B19, influenza, CMV and Epstein-Barr virus. Only TCR beta chains were sequenced in this cohort, and the absence of alpha or paired-chain data limited detectable features. The classifier was reported to diagnose cytomegalovirus status with high specificity and sensitivity in both the original cohort and the validation cohort. A few of the identified cytomegalovirus-associated TCR beta chains were confirmed in vitro to be specific for cytomegalovirus antigens. In a later analysis, HLA-associated TCR beta chains showed more clonal expansion and lower generation probabilities than non-associated chains that were equally common. In a later analysis, around 17,000 TCR beta sequences were associated with specific HLA alleles at a false discovery rate of 0.05. According to a later genetic analysis, donors in an Asian-associated ancestry cluster had fewer N-insertions in productive TCRs than the roughly 670-donor mean. Because HLA typing was missing for some donors at each locus, association tests included only the typed subset. Correlated functional status among segregating V segments might be attributable to linkage disequilibrium, but an unknown experimental factor could not be ruled out.

Worth noting for this clone: Its antigen remains undetermined. No quality values exist for individual bases; no much larger clone is one base distant.

The cohort comprised around 700 healthy bone marrow donors. All cohort members were sampled while nominally healthy, although unrecorded immune exposures were likely present. The donor tested CMV seronegative and was one of the 352 seronegative cohort members. A peripheral blood sample was collected from each donor, and TCR beta sequencing was performed on peripheral blood mononuclear cells. The Qiagen DNeasy Blood Extraction Kit was used to extract genomic DNA from the blood cell samples. Receptors were amplified or captured by the immunoSEQ multiplex PCR assay. A mixture of 60 forward primers for TCR Vbeta segments and 13 reverse primers for TCR Jbeta segments was used in the multiplex PCR. A multiplex PCR assay on genomic DNA amplified the CDR3 region of rearranged TCR beta genes. Amplified TCR beta libraries were sequenced as 87-base-pair reads on the Illumina HiSeq System. Processing in the source paper ran as follows. In a later analysis, tens of millions of unique TCR beta chains were counted across the roughly 670 repertoires, and around 10 million of these chains were shared by at least two donors. A nearest-neighbor algorithm error-corrected the raw reads and collapsed the reads into unique sequences, merging closely related sequences to remove PCR and sequencing errors. CDR3 sequences were aligned to IMGT reference sequences to assign V, D and J gene segments. For a sequence to be retained, at least a six-nucleotide match to both a V gene segment and a J gene segment was required. A rearrangement was called productive if the CDR3 had no stop codons and remained in frame with V and J, and every other rearrangement was called non-productive. Following IMGT convention, CDR3 was defined as the stretch from the second conserved V-encoded cysteine up to the conserved J-encoded phenylalanine. The earlier analysis of 500 to 650 of the donors excluded any sequence lacking an unambiguous match to a single V gene segment. An earlier analysis of around 600 of the donors classified V segments as functional when productive rearrangements were above 56.7% and as segregating when the standard deviation between donors was above 5%. To diagnose cytomegalovirus status from the catalog of TCR beta chain sequences, a statistical classification framework was built. In a later analysis, V and J genes were assigned by comparing TCR nucleotide sequences against IMGT/GENE-DB human TR gene sequences. A later analysis assigned CDR3 sequences and most-parsimonious VDJ recombination scenarios with the TCRdist pipeline. A later analysis defined each TCR beta chain by its CDR3 amino acid sequence plus V-gene family, and excluded reads lacking a unique V-gene family. A later analysis removed 600 or so highly shared, low-generation-probability nucleotide sequences to deal with suspected cross-contamination and a sequencing artifact. In a later analysis, a clonal expansion index was calculated for each public chain from normalized within-repertoire ranks of inferred template counts. Generation probabilities in a later analysis came from a VDJ recombination model fitted to out-of-frame rearrangements, and those results were checked against IGoR. A later analysis scored TCR-TCR, TCR-HLA and TCR-CMV co-occurrence with hypergeometric tests, applying a repertoire-size bias correction to TCR pairs. To estimate false discovery rates, a later analysis permuted the HLA or CMV assignments 20 times. In a later analysis, co-occurring TCRs were grouped with DBSCAN, and TCRdist sequence similarity was added when clustering was performed within HLA-allele-positive subsets. Co-occurrence clustering excluded repertoires with fewer than 30,000 or more than 120,000 public chains, plus five with anomalous nucleotide sharing. TCRdb provides this immuneACCESS table in a form limited to in-frame rearrangements. Some clones are lacking; in checked studies, under half of them reflect an unresolved V gene, and why the rest are absent is not known. From that table come the V and J calls and clone size; the DNA was used to work out D and trimming. The table for this sample lists some 190,000 clones; around 90% of them were counted only once. The ten largest clonotypes hold around 0.99% of the sample.

This clonotype originated in a boy aged 2 to 10 in good health and CMV-seronegative. Sequenced input: PBMCs.

CDR3 region: CAISAGTVAGETQYF. The DNA is TGTGCCATCAGTGCCGGGACAGTTGCTGGTGAGACCCAGTACTTC. The chain is encoded by TRBV10-3 joined to TRBJ2-5, and 7 junctional nucleotides match TRBD1. Trimming accounts for 4 bases at V and 5 bases at J, while the number of junction bases matched to no gene is 10. CDR1 and CDR2, per the germline V gene, are ENHRY and SYGVKD. From cysteine to phenylalanine, the CDR3 is 15 amino acids long. Only the CDR3 part of the read is kept: 45 bases, read in frame from the first base.